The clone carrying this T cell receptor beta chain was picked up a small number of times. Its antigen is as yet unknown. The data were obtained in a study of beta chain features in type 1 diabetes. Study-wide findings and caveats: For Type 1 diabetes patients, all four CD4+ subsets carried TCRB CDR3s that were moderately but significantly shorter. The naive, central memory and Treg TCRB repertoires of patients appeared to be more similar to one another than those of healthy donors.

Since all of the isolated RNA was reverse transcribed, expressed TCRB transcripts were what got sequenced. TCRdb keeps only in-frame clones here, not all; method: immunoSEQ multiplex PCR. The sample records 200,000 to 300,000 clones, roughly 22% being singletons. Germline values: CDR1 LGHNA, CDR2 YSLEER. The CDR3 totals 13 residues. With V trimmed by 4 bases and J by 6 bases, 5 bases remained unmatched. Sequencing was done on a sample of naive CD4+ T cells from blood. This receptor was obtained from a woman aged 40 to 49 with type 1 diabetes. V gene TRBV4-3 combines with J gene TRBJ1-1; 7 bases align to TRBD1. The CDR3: CASSLGGGSEAFF. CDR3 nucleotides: TGCGCCAGCAGCCTAGGGGGCGGCTCTGAAGCTTTCTTT.